Listed below are T cell receptor beta chains from one sample, sequenced in a study of blood T cell repertoires in COVID-19. Clones were read by immunoSEQ multiplex PCR, and TCRdb kept only the in-frame ones, dropping some. This table holds some 200,000 clones, 84% found once. Sequencing input: peripheral blood. The source is a woman of 80 years or more with active or convalescent COVID-19. The CDR3 runs from the conserved cysteine through the conserved F or W. The D gene is left open where the match is weak. Not every row has a clone size; where given, it reads once, few, many or a size class.

V,J,D,size,DNA,CDR3
TRBV30,TRBJ2-3,TRBD2,.,TGTGCCTGGAGTCGGCCGGGACTAGCGGGAGGGAGCACAGATACGCAGTATTTT,CAWSRPGLAGGSTDTQYF
TRBV5-5,TRBJ2-5,.,.,TGTGCCAGCAGCTTGACTAGTAGACGGGTAGAAGAGACCCAGTACTTC,CASSLTSRRVEETQYF
TRBV29-1,TRBJ2-1,TRBD1,once,TGCAGCGCTCCGGGACAGGGGGCAGGTTTGGCCTCCTACAATGAGCAGTTCTTC,CSAPGQGAGLASYNEQFF
TRBV6-5,TRBJ1-6,.,.,TGTGCCAGCAGTCCCAACGGGAATTCACCCCTCCACTTT,CASSPNGNSPLHF
TRBV4-3,TRBJ2-7,TRBD1,.,TGCGCCAGCAGCCTCAGACAGGGAACCTACGAGCAGTACTTC,CASSLRQGTYEQYF
TRBV27,TRBJ2-5,.,.,TGTGCCAGCAGTTCCCTGCCAGGGGCAGAGACCCAGTACTTC,CASSSLPGAETQYF
TRBV6-6,TRBJ1-2,.,.,TGTGCCAGCACTCCCCCCGGGGGGGGCCTTCGTCATGGCTACACCTTC,CASTPPGGGLRHGYTF
TRBV28,TRBJ1-4,.,.,TGTGCCAGCGGATCGACAGACGGGTATGAAAAACTGTTTTTT,CASGSTDGYEKLFF
TRBV7-3,TRBJ1-1,.,.,TGTGCCAGCAGCTTTCGTATGAACACTGAAGCTTTCTTT,CASSFRMNTEAFF
TRBV9,TRBJ2-2,.,.,TGTGCCAGCAGCGTAGCTAGGTCCGGGGAGCTGTTTTTT,CASSVARSGELFF
TRBV5-1,TRBJ2-7,TRBD1,.,TGCGCCAGCAGCTTGGGACAGGGAATCCCCTACGAGCAGTACTTC,CASSLGQGIPYEQYF
TRBV5-4,TRBJ1-5,TRBD1,.,TGTGCCAGCAGCATCGGGACAGGGGCCAATCAGCCCCAGCATTTT,CASSIGTGANQPQHF
TRBV4-2,TRBJ2-5,TRBD2,.,TGTGCCAGCAGCCAAGTGGGGGGGGGAGGAGAGACCCAGTACTTC,CASSQVGGGGETQYF
TRBV5-1,TRBJ2-1,.,.,TGCGCCAGCAGCTTGGTTGGGGGAGGAATCAATGAGCAGTTCTTC,CASSLVGGGINEQFF
TRBV10-3,TRBJ2-3,.,.,TGTGCCACGACAGGAATCACAGATACGCAGTATTTT,CATTGITDTQYF
TRBV29-1,TRBJ1-5,.,.,TGCAGCGTCCGTAATAGCAATCAGCCCCAGCATTTT,CSVRNSNQPQHF
TRBV7-8,TRBJ1-5,.,.,TGTGCCAGCAGCCTAATCGGTCAGCCCCAGCATTTT,CASSLIGQPQHF
TRBV18,TRBJ1-5,.,.,TGTGCCAGCTCAAGGGACTATGATCAGCCCCAGCATTTT,CASSRDYDQPQHF
TRBV5-1,TRBJ2-7,.,.,TGCGCCAGCAGCCCCCAGGGGGGCGCCTACGAGCAGTACTTC,CASSPQGGAYEQYF
TRBV7-2,TRBJ1-2,TRBD1,.,TGTGCCAGCAGCTTGGGACAGGTCACACTCTATGGCTACACCTTC,CASSLGQVTLYGYTF
TRBV9,TRBJ2-1,.,.,TGTGCCAGCAGCGTCTGGCTCCACTCCTACAATGAGCAGTTCTTC,CASSVWLHSYNEQFF
TRBV12-3/TRBV12-4,TRBJ2-7,TRBD2,.,TGTGCCAGCAGTTTTTCTAGCGGGAGGCGGCAGTACTTC,CASSFSSGRRQYF